Detailed here is one T cell receptor (beta chain). Profiled with immunoSEQ multiplex PCR; TCRdb holds only in-frame clones, not every one. The sample carries 65,000 or so clones, roughly four fifths recorded once. These data originate in a study of blood T cell repertoires in COVID-19. At the level of the study: Both acute and convalescent COVID-19 samples were obtained from the United States, Italy and Spain.

V was shortened by 4 bases and J by 3 bases, with 19 bases between the two germline ends. This CDR3 spans 16 amino acids. Germline CDR1 SGHRS, CDR2 YFSETQ. This sequence originates from a man aged 80 or over with acute or convalescent COVID-19. The sequencing input was peripheral blood. The gene calls are TRBV5-1 and TRBJ1-1, with TRBD1 as a possible D gene (5 bases). The DNA of the CDR3 is TGCGCCAGCAGCCCGCGGGGTGGACATTCGGACACTGAAGCTTTCTTT. As protein: CASSPRGGHSDTEAFF.